These 5 T cell receptor beta chains were sequenced from one sample in a study of cytomegalovirus exposure and HLA in healthy donors. PCR primers comprised 60 Vbeta and 13 Jbeta primers. Clones were sequenced by immunoSEQ multiplex PCR, and TCRdb holds only the in-frame ones, with some missing. Altogether about 110,000 clones are present, more than 60% being singletons, with the ten largest covering about 6%. Source material: PBMCs. These receptor sequences come from a woman between 45 and 65 years old in good health and CMV-seropositive.

This clone was detected once. This chain links TRBV19 with TRBJ1-1; a possible D gene is TRBD1 (6 bases). Germline V lookup: CDR1 LNHDA, CDR2 SQIVND (reference sequence). V was shortened by 5 bases and J by 1 base, with 23 bases between the two germline ends. There are 18 residues in the CDR3. CDR3 region: CASSYRTATRSQNTEAFF. In DNA form, the CDR3 reads TGTGCCAGTAGTTATAGGACAGCTACTAGAAGCCAGAACACTGAAGCTTTCTTT.

This chain links TRBV30 with TRBJ2-7; tentative D call: TRBD1 (5 bases). The length of the CDR3 is 14 residues. Germline lookup yields CDR1 GTSNPN and CDR2 SVGIG (reference sequence). The CDR3 region is CAFSQGHLKGEQYF. The CDR3 nucleotides read TGTGCTTTCTCCCAAGGACACCTAAAAGGCGAGCAGTACTTC.

The V call is TRBV2, the J call TRBJ1-6; D might be TRBD1 (6 bases). The CDR3 runs 13 residues. CDR1 and CDR2 from the germline V gene are SNHLY and FYNNEI. The ends were cut back, 7 bases at V and 8 bases at J, with 12 bases in the middle. The CDR3: CASIKQGDSPLHF. CDR3 coding DNA: TGTGCCAGCATTAAACAGGGTGATTCACCCCTCCACTTT.

As regards this clone: Sequence at one end of the junction differs from germline and may be a read error. The V call is TRBV6-6, the J call TRBJ2-7; tentatively, D is TRBD1 (5 bases). The CDR3 runs to 11 residues. Germline V gives CDR1 MNHNY, CDR2 SVGAGI (reference sequence). The CDR3 DNA sequence: TGTGCCAGCAGTTACGGGGAAGGGGTGTTCTTC. The encoded protein is CASSYGEGVFF.

The gene calls are TRBV5-6 and TRBJ2-1; no firm D call. The CDR3 consists of 11 residues. The V end lost 4 bases, the J end lost 3 bases, and 2 bases lay between the germline ends. Germline CDR1 SGHDT, CDR2 YYEEEE. CDR3 in amino acids: CASSRYNEQFF. The CDR3 region has the DNA TGTGCCAGCAGCCGCTACAATGAGCAGTTCTTC.